Listed below are T cell receptor beta chains from one sample, sequenced in a study of T-cell reconstitution after alpha-beta-depleted transplantation in children. A single record per CDR3 protein comes from TCRdb applying MiXCR to the PCR reads. The sample holds fewer than 500,000 distinct CDR3 sequences, roughly two fifths seen once. Sequenced material: PBMCs, taken before TCRalphabeta/CD19-depleted stem cell transplant. The source of these receptors is a girl aged 2-9 years with aplastic anemia, due to receive a stem cell transplant. Each CDR3 is given with its conserved first and last residue. A D gene is named only where the DNA matches it firmly. Expanded clones are given a class, and other clones once, few, many or no size at all.

size	V	J	D	CDR3	DNA
few	TRBV18	TRBJ2-1	TRBD1	CASSPPTGQVEQFF	TGTGCCAGCTCACCACCAACCGGACAGGTTGAGCAGTTCTTC
many	TRBV12-3/TRBV12-4	TRBJ2-3	.	CASRRGGGRNTDTQYF	TGTGCCAGCAGAAGGGGAGGCGGGCGCAACACAGATACGCAGTATTTT
once	TRBV4-1	TRBJ2-1	TRBD2	CASSQDSAGVEQFF	TGCGCCAGCAGCCAAGATTCAGCGGGAGTTGAGCAGTTCTTC
.	TRBV28	TRBJ1-1	.	CASRRGVTEAFF	TGTGCCAGTAGGAGAGGCGTCACTGAAGCTTTCTTT
many	TRBV10-3	TRBJ2-7	.	CAISEHSHEQYF	TGTGCCATCAGTGAGCACTCCCACGAGCAGTACTTC
.	TRBV29-1	TRBJ2-5	TRBD1	CSVSRGLVETQYF	TGCAGCGTTAGCAGGGGGCTCGTTGAGACCCAGTACTTC
.	TRBV4-2	TRBJ2-3	.	CASSQWGPKGKYTDTQYF	TGTGCCAGCAGCCAGTGGGGGCCAAAGGGGAAGTACACAGATACGCAGTATTTT
.	TRBV9	TRBJ2-7	TRBD2	CASSVGAGASYEQYF	TGTGCCAGCAGCGTAGGAGCGGGAGCTTCCTACGAGCAGTACTTC
few	TRBV6-5	TRBJ2-7	.	CASKQGGEQYF	TGTGCCAGCAAGCAGGGTGGTGAGCAGTACTTC
.	TRBV7-9	TRBJ2-5	.	CASSFVRSSTEQETQYF	TGTGCCAGCAGTTTTGTTCGGTCCTCTACCGAACAGGAGACCCAGTACTTC
few	TRBV6-5	TRBJ2-7	TRBD1	CASSYLGQGSYEQYF	TGTGCCAGCAGTTACCTGGGACAGGGGTCCTACGAGCAGTACTTC
.	TRBV12-3/TRBV12-4	TRBJ2-3	.	CASRPGALTDTQYF	TGTGCCAGCAGGCCAGGGGCCCTCACAGATACGCAGTATTTT
.	TRBV10-3	TRBJ2-7	TRBD2	CAISPGLAGVRSYEQYF	TGTGCCATCAGCCCAGGACTAGCGGGGGTCCGCTCCTACGAGCAGTACTTC
.	TRBV25-1	TRBJ2-7	.	CASSEGPIGPRRYEQYF	TGTGCCAGCAGTGAAGGCCCAATAGGGCCAAGGCGGTACGAGCAGTACTTC
once	TRBV27	TRBJ2-7	TRBD2	CASSLLAGGLSDKQYF	TGTGCCAGCAGTCTCCTAGCGGGAGGGCTGTCGGATAAGCAGTACTTC
.	TRBV20-1	TRBJ2-5	.	CSARGPDSFQETQYF	TGCAGTGCTAGGGGCCCGGACTCTTTTCAAGAGACCCAGTACTTC
.	TRBV12-3/TRBV12-4	TRBJ1-6	TRBD1	CASRKTGSTFSPLHF	TGTGCCAGCAGAAAGACAGGGTCTACGTTTTCACCCCTCCACTTT
many	TRBV3-1	TRBJ2-1	TRBD1	CASSQGQGTYNEQFF	TGTGCCAGCAGCCAAGGACAGGGGACCTACAATGAGCAGTTCTTC
.	TRBV29-1	TRBJ2-1	.	CSVLEGNEQFF	TGCAGCGTTCTAGAAGGGAATGAGCAGTTCTTC
.	TRBV5-1	TRBJ2-2	TRBD2	CASSWTSGGAGKLFTGELFF	TGCGCCAGCAGCTGGACTAGCGGGGGTGCCGGGAAACTCTTCACCGGGGAGCTGTTTTTT
.	TRBV20-1	TRBJ2-3	TRBD2	CSAREAGGPVEADTQYF	TGCAGTGCTAGAGAGGCGGGGGGGCCGGTGGAGGCAGATACGCAGTATTTT
.	TRBV7-6	TRBJ1-2	.	CASRGTPGYTF	TGTGCCAGCAGGGGTACTCCTGGCTACACCTTC
.	TRBV15	TRBJ2-5	.	CATSRSGVETQYF	TGTGCCACCAGCAGGTCTGGGGTGGAGACCCAGTACTTC